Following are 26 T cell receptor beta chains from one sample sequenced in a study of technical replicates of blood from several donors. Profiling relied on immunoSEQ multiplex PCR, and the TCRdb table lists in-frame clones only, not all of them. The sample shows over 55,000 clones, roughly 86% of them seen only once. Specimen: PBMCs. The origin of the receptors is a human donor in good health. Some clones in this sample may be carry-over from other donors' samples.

CDR3 sequence (DNA): TGTGCCAGCAGCTCTTCGGGGGTCCAAGAGACCCAGTACTTC. Translated, it gives CASSSSGVQETQYF. The chain uses TRBV5-6 and TRBJ2-5, with a weak D call TRBD2 (6 bases). Trimming took off 3 bases at V and 1 base at J, with 10 bases between the two ends. This CDR3 region has 14 residues. The V gene's germline CDR1 is SGHDT and CDR2 YYEEEE. Combining the CDR3 with reference TRBV5-6 and TRBJ2-5 gives the whole variable domain DAGVTQSPTHLIKTRGQQVTLRCSPKSGHDTVSWYQQALGQGPQFIFQYYEEEERQRGNFPDRFSGHQFPNYSSELNVNALLLGDSALYLCASSSSGVQETQYFGPGTRLLVL.

The CDR3 region is CASSKQGGGNTIYF. CDR3 coding DNA: TGTGCCAGCAGCAAGCAGGGTGGGGGAAACACCATATATTTT. The chain uses TRBV28 and TRBJ1-3; a weak D match, TRBD1 (5 bases). Germline lookup yields CDR1 MDHEN and CDR2 SYDVKM. The V gene lost 6 bases and the J gene lost 4 bases, with 13 bases spanning the gap. CDR3 length: 14 amino acids.

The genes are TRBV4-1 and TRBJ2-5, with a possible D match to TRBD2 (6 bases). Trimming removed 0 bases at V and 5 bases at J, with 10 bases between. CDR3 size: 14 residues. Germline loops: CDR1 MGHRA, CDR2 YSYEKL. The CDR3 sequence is CASSQDMGGETQYF. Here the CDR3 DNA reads TGCGCCAGCAGCCAAGATATGGGGGGTGAGACCCAGTACTTC.

DNA for the CDR3: TGTGCCAGTAGTATCGGACAGGGACCCAACTATGGCTACACCTTC. It specifies CASSIGQGPNYGYTF. The chain carries TRBV19 and TRBJ1-2; 8 bases map to TRBD1. CDR1 LNHDA and CDR2 SQIVND come from the germline V gene (reference sequence). There are 15 residues in the CDR3. V was pared by 3 bases and J by 2 bases, with 5 bases of the junction left unmatched. The complete variable domain, with remaining parts taken from reference TRBV19 and TRBJ1-2, reads DGGITQSPKYLFRKEGQNVTLSCEQNLNHDAMYWYRQDPGQGLRLIYYSQIVNDFQKGDIAEGYSVSREKKESFPLTVTSAQKNPTAFYLCASSIGQGPNYGYTFGSGTRLTVV.

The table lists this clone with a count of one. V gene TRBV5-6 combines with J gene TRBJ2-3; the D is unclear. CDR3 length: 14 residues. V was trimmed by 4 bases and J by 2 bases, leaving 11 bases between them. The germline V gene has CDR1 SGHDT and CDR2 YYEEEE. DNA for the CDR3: TGTGCCAGCAGCCAACGGTACCTCACAGATACGCAGTATTTT. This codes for CASSQRYLTDTQYF.

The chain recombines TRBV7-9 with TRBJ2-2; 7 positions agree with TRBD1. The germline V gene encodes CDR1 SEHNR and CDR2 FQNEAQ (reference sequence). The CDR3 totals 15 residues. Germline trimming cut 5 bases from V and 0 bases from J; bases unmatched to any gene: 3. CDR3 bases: TGTGCCAGCAGCCCGACAGGGACGAACACCGGGGAGCTGTTTTTT. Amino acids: CASSPTGTNTGELFF.

CDR3 DNA sequence: TGTGCCAGCAGACTAGCGGGGGGGAACACCGGGGAGCTGTTTTTT. Protein sequence: CASRLAGGNTGELFF. V and J are TRBV11-2 and TRBJ2-2; 12 bases line up with TRBD2. Germline V CDR1 and CDR2: SGHAT, FQNNGV. This CDR3 contains 15 residues. J gave up 1 base and V 6 bases, and 0 bases lay outside the gene matches.

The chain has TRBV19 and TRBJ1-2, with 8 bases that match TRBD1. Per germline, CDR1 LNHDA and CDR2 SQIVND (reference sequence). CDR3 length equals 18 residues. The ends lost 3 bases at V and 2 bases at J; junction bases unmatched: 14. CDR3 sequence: CASSMAMGSGQGNYGYTF. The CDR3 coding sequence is TGTGCCAGTAGTATGGCAATGGGGTCTGGACAGGGCAACTATGGCTACACCTTC.

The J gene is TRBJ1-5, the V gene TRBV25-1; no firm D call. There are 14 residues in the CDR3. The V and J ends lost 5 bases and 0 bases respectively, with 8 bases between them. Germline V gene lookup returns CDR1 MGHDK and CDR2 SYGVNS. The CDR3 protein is CASSYGNSNQPQHF. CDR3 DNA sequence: TGTGCCAGCAGTTACGGGAATAGCAATCAGCCCCAGCATTTT.

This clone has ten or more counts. The CDR3 sequence is CASNAGVNTGELFF. In DNA form, the CDR3 reads TGTGCCAGCAACGCGGGGGTGAACACCGGGGAGCTGTTTTTT. J is TRBJ2-2 and V is TRBV2; 7 nucleotides agree with TRBD2. V was pared by 7 bases and J by 1 base, with 3 bases of the junction left unmatched. CDR1 SNHLY and CDR2 FYNNEI come from the germline V gene. The CDR3 runs to 14 residues. The full variable domain, with the rest looked up from reference TRBV2 and TRBJ2-2, is EPEVTQTPSHQVTQMGQEVILRCVPISNHLYFYWYRQILGQKVEFLVSFYNNEISEKSEIFDDQFSVERPDGSNFTLKIRSTKLEDSAMYFCASNAGVNTGELFFGEGSRLTVL.

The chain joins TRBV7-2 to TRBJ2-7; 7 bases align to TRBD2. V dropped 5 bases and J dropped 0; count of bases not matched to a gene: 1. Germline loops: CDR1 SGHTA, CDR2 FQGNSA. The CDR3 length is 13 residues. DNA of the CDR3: TGTGCCAGCAGCCCGGGAGGCTCCTACGAGCAGTACTTC. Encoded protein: CASSPGGSYEQYF.

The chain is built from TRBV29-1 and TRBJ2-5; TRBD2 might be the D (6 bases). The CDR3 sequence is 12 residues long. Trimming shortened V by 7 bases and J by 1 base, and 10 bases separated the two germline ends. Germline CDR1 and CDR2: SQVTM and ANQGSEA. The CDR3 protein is CSGRGAQETQYF. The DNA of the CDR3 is TGCAGCGGGAGGGGAGCCCAAGAGACCCAGTACTTC.

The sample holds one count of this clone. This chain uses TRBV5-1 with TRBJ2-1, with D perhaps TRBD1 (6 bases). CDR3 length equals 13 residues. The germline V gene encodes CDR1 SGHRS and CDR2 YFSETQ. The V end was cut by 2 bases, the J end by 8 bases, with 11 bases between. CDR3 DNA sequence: TGCGCCAGCAGCTTACCAGGGGCCGATGAGCAGTTCTTC. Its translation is CASSLPGADEQFF. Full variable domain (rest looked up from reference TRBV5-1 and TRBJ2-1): KAGVTQTPRYLIKTRGQQVTLSCSPISGHRSVSWYQQTPGQGLQFLFEYFSETQRNKGNFPGRFSGRQFSNSRSEMNVSTLELGDSALYLCASSLPGADEQFFGPGTRLTVL.

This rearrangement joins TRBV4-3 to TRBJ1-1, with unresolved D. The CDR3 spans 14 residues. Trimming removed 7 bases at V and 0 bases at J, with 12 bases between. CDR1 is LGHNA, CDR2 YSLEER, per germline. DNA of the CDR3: TGCGCCAGCACTGCACAGTCCATGAACACTGAAGCTTTCTTT. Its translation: CASTAQSMNTEAFF.

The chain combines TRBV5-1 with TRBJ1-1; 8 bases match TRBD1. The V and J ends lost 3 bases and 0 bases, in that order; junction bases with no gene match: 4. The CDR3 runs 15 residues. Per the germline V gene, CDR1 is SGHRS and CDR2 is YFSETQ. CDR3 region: CASSYRQGLNTEAFF. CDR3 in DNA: TGCGCCAGCAGCTACCGACAGGGGTTGAACACTGAAGCTTTCTTT. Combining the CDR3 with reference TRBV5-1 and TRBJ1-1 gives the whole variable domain KAGVTQTPRYLIKTRGQQVTLSCSPISGHRSVSWYQQTPGQGLQFLFEYFSETQRNKGNFPGRFSGRQFSNSRSEMNVSTLELGDSALYLCASSYRQGLNTEAFFGQGTRLTVV.

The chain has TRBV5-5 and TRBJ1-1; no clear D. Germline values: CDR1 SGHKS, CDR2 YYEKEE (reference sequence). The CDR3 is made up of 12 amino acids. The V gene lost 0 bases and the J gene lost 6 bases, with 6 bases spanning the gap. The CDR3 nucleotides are TGTGCCAGCAGCTTGGCCCGCGCTGAAGCTTTCTTT. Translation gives CASSLARAEAFF.

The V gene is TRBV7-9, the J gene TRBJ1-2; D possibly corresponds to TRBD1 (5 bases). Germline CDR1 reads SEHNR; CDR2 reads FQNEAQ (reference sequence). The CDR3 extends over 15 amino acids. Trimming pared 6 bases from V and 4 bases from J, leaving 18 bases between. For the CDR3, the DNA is TGTGCCAGCAGAGCCGGGGGGAGCGGTATCTATGGCTACACCTTC. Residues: CASRAGGSGIYGYTF.

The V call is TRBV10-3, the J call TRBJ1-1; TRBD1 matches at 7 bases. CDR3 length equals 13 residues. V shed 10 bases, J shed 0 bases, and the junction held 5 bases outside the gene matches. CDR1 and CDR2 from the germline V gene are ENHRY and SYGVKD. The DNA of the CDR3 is TGTGCCAACCAACAGGGGATGAACACTGAAGCTTTCTTT. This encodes CANQQGMNTEAFF.

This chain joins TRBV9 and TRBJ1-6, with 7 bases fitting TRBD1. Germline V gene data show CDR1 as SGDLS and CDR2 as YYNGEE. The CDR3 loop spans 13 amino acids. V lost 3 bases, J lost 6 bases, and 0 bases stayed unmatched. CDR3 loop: CASSDRGNSPLHF. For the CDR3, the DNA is TGTGCCAGCAGCGACAGGGGTAATTCACCCCTCCACTTT.

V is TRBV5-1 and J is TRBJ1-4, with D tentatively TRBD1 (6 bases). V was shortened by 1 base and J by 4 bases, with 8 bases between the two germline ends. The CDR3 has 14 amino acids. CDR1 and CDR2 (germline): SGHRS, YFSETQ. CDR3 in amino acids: CASSLRTDNEKLFF. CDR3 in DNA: TGCGCCAGCAGCTTGAGGACAGATAATGAAAAACTGTTTTTT.

DNA of the CDR3: TGCGCCAGCAGCTTGGACCGGGGGACAGATACGCAGTATTTT. Amino acid sequence: CASSLDRGTDTQYF. The V and J genes are TRBV5-1 and TRBJ2-3; possibly TRBD2 for D (6 bases). V lost 0 bases, J lost 3 bases, and 8 bases lay in between. CDR3 length equals 14 residues. CDR1 and CDR2 from the germline V gene are SGHRS and YFSETQ.

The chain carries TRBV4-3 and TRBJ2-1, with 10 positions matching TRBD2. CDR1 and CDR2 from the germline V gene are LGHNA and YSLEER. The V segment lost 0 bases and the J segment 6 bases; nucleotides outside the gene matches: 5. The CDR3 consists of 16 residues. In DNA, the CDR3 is TGCGCCAGCAGCCAAGATACAGCGGGGGGGCCCAATGAGCAGTTCTTC. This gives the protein CASSQDTAGGPNEQFF.

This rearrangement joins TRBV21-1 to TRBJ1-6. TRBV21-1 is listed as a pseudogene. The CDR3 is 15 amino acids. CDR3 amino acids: CASSKGHPFGSPLHF. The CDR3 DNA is TGTGCCAGCAGCAAAGGTCACCCGTTCGGTTCACCCCTCCACTTT.

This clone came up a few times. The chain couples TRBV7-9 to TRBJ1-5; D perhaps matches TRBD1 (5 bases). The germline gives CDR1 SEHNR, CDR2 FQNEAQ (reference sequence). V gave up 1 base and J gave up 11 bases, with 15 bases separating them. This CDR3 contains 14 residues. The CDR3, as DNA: TGTGCCAGCAGCTTAGATGGAGGCGGGGGAACCCAGCATTTT. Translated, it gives CASSLDGGGGTQHF.

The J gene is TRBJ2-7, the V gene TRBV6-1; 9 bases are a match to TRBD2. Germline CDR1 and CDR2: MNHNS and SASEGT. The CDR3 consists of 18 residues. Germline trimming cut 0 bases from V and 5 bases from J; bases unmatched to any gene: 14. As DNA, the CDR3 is TGTGCCAGCAGTGAAGCGCGCGGTAGCGGGAGATCCCCCCACGAGCAGTACTTC. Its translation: CASSEARGSGRSPHEQYF.

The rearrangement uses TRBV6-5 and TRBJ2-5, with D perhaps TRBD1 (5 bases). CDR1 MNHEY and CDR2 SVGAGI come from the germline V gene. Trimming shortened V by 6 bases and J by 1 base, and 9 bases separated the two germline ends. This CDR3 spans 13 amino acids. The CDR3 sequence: CASSQGFQETQYF. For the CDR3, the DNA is TGTGCCAGCAGCCAGGGATTCCAAGAGACCCAGTACTTC.